The 16 T cell receptor beta chains listed next were all sequenced from one sample in a study of T cell responses to AZD1222 COVID-19 vaccine. Profiled with immunoSEQ multiplex PCR; TCRdb holds only in-frame clones, not every one. Found here are around 130,000 clones, 88% of them singletons; the top ten hold 18%. The source material was peripheral blood, sampled on day 0 of MenACWY control vaccination. These receptor sequences come from an adult in good health.

Only a few counts were recorded for this clone. The chain is built from TRBV19 and TRBJ2-7, with 7 bases fitting TRBD2. The V gene end was trimmed by 3 bases and the J gene end by 7 bases; junction bases not matched to a gene: 9. Per the germline V gene, CDR1 is LNHDA and CDR2 is SQIVND (reference sequence). CDR3 length equals 14 residues. CDR3 loop: CASSIERDLGEQYF. Written as DNA, the CDR3 is TGTGCCAGTAGTATCGAGCGGGACCTCGGGGAGCAGTACTTC.

The rearrangement links TRBV11-1 to TRBJ2-7, with D perhaps matching TRBD1 (6 bases). The germline V gene encodes CDR1 SGHAT and CDR2 FQDESV (reference sequence). This CDR3 contains 15 residues. V was trimmed by 5 bases and J by 2 bases, leaving 16 bases between them. The CDR3 nucleotides are TGTGCCAGCAGCCTCGCCGGGACATCAGCCTACGAGCAGTACTTC. Protein product: CASSLAGTSAYEQYF. The variable domain in full, with the rest retrieved from reference TRBV11-1 and TRBJ2-7, is EAEVAQSPRYKITEKSQAVAFWCDPISGHATLYWYRQILGQGPELLVQFQDESVVDDSQLPKDRFSAERLKGVDSTLKIQPAELGDSAMYLCASSLAGTSAYEQYFGPGTRLTVT.

The V call is TRBV5-1, the J call TRBJ2-1, with 10 nucleotides matching TRBD2. The V and J ends lost 5 bases and 3 bases, in that order; junction bases with no gene match: 5. CDR1 and CDR2 from the germline V gene are SGHRS and YFSETQ. The CDR3 extends over 15 amino acids. The CDR3 region has the DNA TGCGCCAGCAGGGCCGGGACTAGCGACTACAATGAGCAGTTCTTC. It codes for CASRAGTSDYNEQFF.

The J gene is TRBJ2-5, the V gene TRBV3-1 (or the pseudogene TRBV3-2); TRBD2 matches at 10 bases. Per the germline V gene, CDR1 is LGHDT and CDR2 is YNNKEL (reference sequence). The CDR3 length is 16 residues. V shed 0 bases and J 5 bases; nucleotides not matched to a gene: 6. In DNA, the CDR3 is TGTGCCAGCAGCCAAGATCTTGGACTAGCGGTGGAGACCCAGTACTTC. Translation: CASSQDLGLAVETQYF.

CDR3 sequence reads: CAARGAKPEAFF. The CDR3, as DNA: TGTGCTGCTCGGGGGGCGAAACCTGAAGCTTTCTTT. The V call is TRBV6-5, the J call TRBJ1-1; D might be TRBD1 (6 bases). The length of the CDR3 is 12 residues. Germline lookup yields CDR1 MNHEY and CDR2 SVGAGI.

The J gene is TRBJ1-2, the V gene TRBV2; unclear D gene. This CDR3 has 11 residues. V was cut by 2 bases and J by 5 bases, with 3 bases left in between. From germline, CDR1 is SNHLY and CDR2 FYNNEI. Here the CDR3 reads CASSETYGYTF. The DNA of the CDR3 is TGTGCCAGCAGTGAAACTTATGGCTACACCTTC.

This sequence joins TRBV24-1 and TRBJ2-7; D tentatively reads TRBD1 or TRBD2 (5 bases each). The germline V and J ends were trimmed by 3 bases and 5 bases, with 16 bases remaining between them. CDR1 is KGHDR and CDR2 is SFDVKD in the germline V gene. The CDR3 runs 15 residues. In DNA form, the CDR3 reads TGTGCCACCAGTGATCTTTCGGCAGGGACGGACGAGCAGTACTTC. This translates into CATSDLSAGTDEQYF.

This clone has only one observation. The V and J genes are TRBV2 and TRBJ2-7; unclear D gene. V was shortened by 4 bases and J by 0 bases, with 10 bases between the two germline ends. CDR3 length: 14 residues. From germline, CDR1 is SNHLY and CDR2 FYNNEI. In DNA form, the CDR3 reads TGTGCCAGCAGTGGTGTCTTGAGCTCCTACGAGCAGTACTTC. Amino acids: CASSGVLSSYEQYF.

The rearrangement uses TRBV19 and TRBJ1-5; TRBD1 is a possible D gene (5 bases). V lost 8 bases and J 5 bases, leaving 19 bases between the germline ends. This CDR3 region has 15 residues. CDR1 is LNHDA and CDR2 is SQIVND in the germline V gene (reference sequence). The CDR3, as DNA: TGTGCCAGTCCGAACTTCAGACAGAACGATCAGCCCCAGCATTTT. It is translated as CASPNFRQNDQPQHF.

This rearrangement joins TRBV7-9 to TRBJ1-6; D remains unclear. CDR3 length equals 16 residues. Germline V CDR1 and CDR2: SEHNR, FQNEAQ (reference sequence). V lost 1 base to trimming and J lost 7 bases, with 14 bases between them. The CDR3 is CASSLGQAPGNSPLHF. DNA for the CDR3: TGTGCCAGCAGCTTAGGTCAGGCCCCGGGGAATTCACCCCTCCACTTT.

The rearrangement joins TRBV6-5 to TRBJ2-7, with 8 bases identical to TRBD1. The CDR3 has 13 amino acids. The trim removed 6 bases at V and 2 bases at J, leaving 3 bases unmatched. Germline CDR1 is MNHEY and CDR2 is SVGAGI. CDR3 nucleotide sequence: TGTGCCAGCAGACAGGGGGAAGCCTACGAGCAGTACTTC. Protein product: CASRQGEAYEQYF.

The chain is built from TRBV6-2 or TRBV6-3 and TRBJ2-7; D call uncertain. Germline-derived CDR1 and CDR2 are MNHEY and SVGEGT. V dropped 0 bases and J dropped 12 bases, with 15 bases sitting between them. This CDR3 has 13 residues. The CDR3 sequence is CASSYSIAASGYF. The CDR3 DNA sequence: TGTGCCAGCAGTTACTCGATCGCAGCTTCAGGGTACTTC.

V and J are TRBV2 and TRBJ2-3; 11 positions match TRBD2. Germline CDR1 is SNHLY and CDR2 is FYNNEI. The CDR3 consists of 15 residues. The V segment lost 7 bases and the J segment 2 bases; nucleotides outside the gene matches: 5. The CDR3 DNA reads as TGTGCCAGCACCACTAGCGGGAGTTTCACAGATACGCAGTATTTT. Amino acids: CASTTSGSFTDTQYF.

The chain has TRBV2 and TRBJ2-1; D is ambiguous. The germline V gene encodes CDR1 SNHLY and CDR2 FYNNEI. V dropped 6 bases and J dropped 3 bases, with 6 bases sitting between them. CDR3 length equals 12 residues. The CDR3 spells CASRRDYNEQFF. The CDR3 region has the DNA TGTGCCAGCAGAAGGGACTACAATGAGCAGTTCTTC.

The V and J genes are TRBV6-5 and TRBJ1-5, with D unresolved. CDR3 length: 11 amino acids. Germline CDR1 is MNHEY and CDR2 is SVGAGI. V lost 11 bases to trimming and J lost 6 bases, with 11 bases between them. Here the CDR3 reads CAQSGAQPQHF. The CDR3 DNA is TGTGCCCAGTCAGGCGCTCAGCCCCAGCATTTT.

The chain links TRBV13 to TRBJ1-2; possibly TRBD1 for D (5 bases). V was pared by 2 bases and J by 8 bases, with 15 bases between. Germline lookup yields CDR1 PRHDT and CDR2 FYEKMQ (reference sequence). The CDR3 contains 14 residues. Here the CDR3 DNA reads TGTGCCAGCAGCTTACCCAGAGGGGTTGGAGGCTACACCTTC. It is translated as CASSLPRGVGGYTF.